Listed below are T cell receptor beta chains from one sample, sequenced in a study of shared clonotypes between healthy human individuals. Here immunoSEQ multiplex PCR was the method, and the copy in TCRdb shows in-frame clones only, minus some. Of roughly 2.2 million clones in the sample, approximately 93% were seen once. Sequenced input: naive CD4+ T cells from PBMCs. Source of these receptors: a young man in good health. Some clones in this sample may be carry-over from other donors' samples. Each CDR3 is given with its conserved first and last residue. A D gene is named only where the DNA matches it firmly. Where a row states a size, it is once, few, many or the class of an expanded clone; other rows omit it.

v_gene: TRBV29-1
j_gene: TRBJ2-1
d_gene: TRBD2
abundance: .
CDR3nt: TGCAGCAGCAGACTAGCGGAAAATGAGCAGTTCTTC
CDR3aa: CSSRLAENEQFF

v_gene: TRBV19
j_gene: TRBJ2-7
d_gene: TRBD2
abundance: .
CDR3nt: TGTGCCAGTGGACGCCCTCCCCTGGGACTAGCGGACTCCTACGAGCAGTACTTC
CDR3aa: CASGRPPLGLADSYEQYF

v_gene: TRBV5-1
j_gene: TRBJ2-5
d_gene: TRBD2
abundance: .
CDR3nt: TGCGCCAGCAGCTTGGGCGGGACTAGCGGGATGGAGACCCAGTACTTC
CDR3aa: CASSLGGTSGMETQYF

v_gene: TRBV5-1
j_gene: TRBJ2-6
d_gene: .
abundance: .
CDR3nt: TGCGCCAGCAGCTTGTTGGGCCCAAGCTCTGGGGCCAACGTCCTGACTTTC
CDR3aa: CASSLLGPSSGANVLTF

v_gene: TRBV7-9
j_gene: TRBJ1-2
d_gene: .
abundance: few
CDR3nt: TGTGCCAGCAGCTTAGCGCTATTGGAAAATGGCTACACCTTC
CDR3aa: CASSLALLENGYTF

v_gene: TRBV27
j_gene: TRBJ2-6
d_gene: .
abundance: once
CDR3nt: TGTGCCAGCAGTTTGGCAGCCATCGTCTCTGGGGCCAACGTCCTGACTTTC
CDR3aa: CASSLAAIVSGANVLTF

v_gene: TRBV6-5
j_gene: TRBJ2-1
d_gene: .
abundance: .
CDR3nt: TGTGCCGCCCGGGGGAGCTCCTACAATGAGCAGTTCTTC
CDR3aa: CAARGSSYNEQFF

v_gene: TRBV28
j_gene: TRBJ2-1
d_gene: .
abundance: .
CDR3nt: TGTGCCAGCAGTTTAGCCGGAGTTAACTCCTACAATGAGCAGTTCTTC
CDR3aa: CASSLAGVNSYNEQFF

v_gene: TRBV7-3
j_gene: TRBJ2-3
d_gene: .
abundance: .
CDR3nt: TGTGCCAGCCAGGGTTCCGGCACAGATACGCAGTATTTT
CDR3aa: CASQGSGTDTQYF

v_gene: TRBV5-4
j_gene: TRBJ2-7
d_gene: .
abundance: .
CDR3nt: TGTGCCAGCAGCTTGGGAAGGAACAGGGACAACGAGCAGTACTTC
CDR3aa: CASSLGRNRDNEQYF

v_gene: TRBV7-2
j_gene: TRBJ2-7
d_gene: .
abundance: .
CDR3nt: TGTGCCAGCAGCTTAGCCGGGAGTAGCTCCTACGAGCAGTACTTC
CDR3aa: CASSLAGSSSYEQYF

v_gene: TRBV5-1
j_gene: TRBJ2-5
d_gene: TRBD2
abundance: .
CDR3nt: TGCGCCAGCAGCTTGGGTCCGACGGGGGGTTTGGAGACCCAGTACTTC
CDR3aa: CASSLGPTGGLETQYF

v_gene: TRBV30
j_gene: TRBJ1-6
d_gene: .
abundance: .
CDR3nt: TGTGCCTGGAGTGTTGATTCACCCCTCCACTTT
CDR3aa: CAWSVDSPLHF

v_gene: TRBV29-1
j_gene: TRBJ2-7
d_gene: TRBD1
abundance: .
CDR3nt: TGCAGCGTTACCCGGACAGGGCTTTTGGACGAGCAGTACTTC
CDR3aa: CSVTRTGLLDEQYF

v_gene: TRBV5-1
j_gene: TRBJ1-1
d_gene: .
abundance: .
CDR3nt: TGCGCCAGCAGCTTGGGATCGGGGAACACTGAAGCTTTCTTT
CDR3aa: CASSLGSGNTEAFF

v_gene: TRBV2
j_gene: TRBJ2-3
d_gene: TRBD2
abundance: .
CDR3nt: TGTGCCAGCAACCCCGGGACTAGCGGGAGGGGACTCACAGATACGCAGTATTTT
CDR3aa: CASNPGTSGRGLTDTQYF

v_gene: TRBV6-1
j_gene: TRBJ2-7
d_gene: .
abundance: .
CDR3nt: TGTGCCAGCAGTGAAGGGCCAGCATACGAGCAGTACTTC
CDR3aa: CASSEGPAYEQYF

v_gene: TRBV6-1
j_gene: TRBJ2-3
d_gene: TRBD1
abundance: .
CDR3nt: TGTGCCAGCAGACTGGACAGGGGACCGTGGTATTTT
CDR3aa: CASRLDRGPWYF

v_gene: TRBV15
j_gene: TRBJ1-1
d_gene: .
abundance: .
CDR3nt: TGTGCCACCAGTATTTTTTCTGGACGGCTCATGAACACTGAAGCTTTCTTT
CDR3aa: CATSIFSGRLMNTEAFF

v_gene: TRBV7-6
j_gene: TRBJ2-1
d_gene: .
abundance: .
CDR3nt: TGTGCCAGCAGCACGGCCGGGACGGTGTACAATGAGCAGTTCTTC
CDR3aa: CASSTAGTVYNEQFF

v_gene: TRBV2
j_gene: TRBJ2-7
d_gene: .
abundance: .
CDR3nt: TGTGCCAGCTCTGGCTCTTACGAGCAGTACTTC
CDR3aa: CASSGSYEQYF

v_gene: TRBV9
j_gene: TRBJ1-5
d_gene: .
abundance: .
CDR3nt: TGTGCCAGCAGCCCCGATTTCAATCAGCCCCAGCATTTT
CDR3aa: CASSPDFNQPQHF

v_gene: TRBV10-3
j_gene: TRBJ2-7
d_gene: .
abundance: .
CDR3nt: TGTGCCATCAGTGACCCACGGGGATTCTACGAGCAGTACTTC
CDR3aa: CAISDPRGFYEQYF

v_gene: TRBV10-3
j_gene: TRBJ1-2
d_gene: .
abundance: .
CDR3nt: TGTGCCATCAGTGAAGGGATTAACTATGGCTACACCTTC
CDR3aa: CAISEGINYGYTF

v_gene: TRBV29-1
j_gene: TRBJ2-5
d_gene: .
abundance: .
CDR3nt: TGCAGCGTTGCCGGGGGTCAAGAGACCCAGTACTTC
CDR3aa: CSVAGGQETQYF

v_gene: TRBV7-2
j_gene: TRBJ2-2
d_gene: .
abundance: .
CDR3nt: TGTGCCAGCAGCCCCCCGGGCGGGGAGCTGTTTTTT
CDR3aa: CASSPPGGELFF

v_gene: TRBV7-9
j_gene: TRBJ1-2
d_gene: .
abundance: .
CDR3nt: TGTGCCAGCAGCTCAGGAGACTGGTATGGCTACACCTTC
CDR3aa: CASSSGDWYGYTF

v_gene: TRBV9
j_gene: TRBJ2-5
d_gene: TRBD2
abundance: .
CDR3nt: TGTGCCAGCTCCGAGACGGGCGGGAGGTGGGGAGAGACCCAGTACTTC
CDR3aa: CASSETGGRWGETQYF

v_gene: TRBV29-1
j_gene: TRBJ1-1
d_gene: .
abundance: .
CDR3nt: TGCAGCGTTACAGGACCCACTGAAGCTTTCTTT
CDR3aa: CSVTGPTEAFF

v_gene: TRBV11-2
j_gene: TRBJ2-3
d_gene: .
abundance: .
CDR3nt: TGTGCCAGCAGCTCCCAACTTTTCATGGGGGCAGATACGCAGTATTTT
CDR3aa: CASSSQLFMGADTQYF

v_gene: TRBV7-2
j_gene: TRBJ1-2
d_gene: TRBD1
abundance: .
CDR3nt: TGTGCCAGCAGCGACCAGGGGGTAGTGCAAGGCTACACCTTC
CDR3aa: CASSDQGVVQGYTF

v_gene: TRBV5-4
j_gene: TRBJ2-1
d_gene: .
abundance: .
CDR3nt: TGTGCTATGCGGGGGCGGGAGAAAAGGTATGAGCAGTTCTTC
CDR3aa: CAMRGREKRYEQFF

v_gene: TRBV5-1
j_gene: TRBJ2-3
d_gene: TRBD1
abundance: .
CDR3nt: TGCGCCAGCATCCCGGGACAGGGGGCCCTCACAGATACGCAGTATTTT
CDR3aa: CASIPGQGALTDTQYF

v_gene: TRBV28
j_gene: TRBJ1-2
d_gene: TRBD1
abundance: .
CDR3nt: TGTGCCAGCAGTTTAACGCGGGACAGGGGGCGCTTGGGCTATGGCTACACCTTC
CDR3aa: CASSLTRDRGRLGYGYTF

v_gene: TRBV15
j_gene: TRBJ2-2
d_gene: .
abundance: .
CDR3nt: TGTGCCACCAGCAGAGATCAGGGTACGAGGACCACCGGGGAGCTGTTTTTT
CDR3aa: CATSRDQGTRTTGELFF

v_gene: TRBV28
j_gene: TRBJ2-7
d_gene: TRBD1
abundance: .
CDR3nt: TGTGCCAGCAGTGAAACGACAGGGCCCTACGAGCAGTACTTC
CDR3aa: CASSETTGPYEQYF

v_gene: TRBV5-1
j_gene: TRBJ2-1
d_gene: .
abundance: .
CDR3nt: TGCGCCAGCAGCCTGGACACGGGTGGCGGGCAGTTCTTC
CDR3aa: CASSLDTGGGQFF

v_gene: TRBV7-8
j_gene: TRBJ1-2
d_gene: .
abundance: .
CDR3nt: TGTGCCAGCAGCGCGGGGGGGAACTATGGCTACACCTTC
CDR3aa: CASSAGGNYGYTF

v_gene: TRBV4-2
j_gene: TRBJ1-5
d_gene: .
abundance: .
CDR3nt: TGTGCCAGCAGCCCGACTAGGGATCAGCCCCAGCATTTT
CDR3aa: CASSPTRDQPQHF

v_gene: TRBV9
j_gene: TRBJ1-2
d_gene: .
abundance: few
CDR3nt: TGTGCCAGCAGCGCTAGACCGGTTAGGGGAGATGGCTACACCTTC
CDR3aa: CASSARPVRGDGYTF

v_gene: TRBV5-4
j_gene: TRBJ2-1
d_gene: TRBD2
abundance: .
CDR3nt: TGTGCCAGCAGCTTGATCGGTAGCGGGAGAAACAATGAGCAGTTCTTC
CDR3aa: CASSLIGSGRNNEQFF

v_gene: TRBV6-1
j_gene: TRBJ1-1
d_gene: .
abundance: .
CDR3nt: TGTGCCAGCTCAACGGGCAGAGGCCCCGAGGGAGCTTTCTTT
CDR3aa: CASSTGRGPEGAFF

v_gene: TRBV5-1
j_gene: TRBJ2-7
d_gene: .
abundance: .
CDR3nt: TGCGCCAGCAGCTTGGATAGCTCCCGCTCCTACGAGCAGTACTTC
CDR3aa: CASSLDSSRSYEQYF

v_gene: TRBV28
j_gene: TRBJ2-3
d_gene: .
abundance: .
CDR3nt: TGTGCCAGCCTGCCGGGGGACAACACAGATACGCAGTATTTT
CDR3aa: CASLPGDNTDTQYF

v_gene: TRBV14
j_gene: TRBJ2-7
d_gene: TRBD2
abundance: .
CDR3nt: TGTGCCAGCAGCCGACAGCGGGGGACCTACGAGCAGTACTTC
CDR3aa: CASSRQRGTYEQYF